The following is a T cell receptor beta chain sequence with its context. Its matching antigen is unknown. The data are from a study of CD8 T cells in Susac syndrome. Overall study context: Patients with Susac syndrome were, at the time of blood collection, therapy-naive, maintained on corticosteroids, or maintained on intravenous immunoglobulin alone.

Random hexamers were used to reverse transcribe the RNA input (roughly 0.5 to 1 ug). TCRdb itself ran the immunoSEQ multiplex PCR reads through MiXCR, one entry per CDR3 protein. The sample lists around 170,000 distinct CDR3 sequences, approximately 95% occurring once. CDR1 SGDLS and CDR2 YYNGEE come from the germline V gene. The CDR3 spans 16 residues. V shed 4 bases and J 5 bases; nucleotides not matched to a gene: 9. Study results and limitations: The CD4+ T cell repertoires in Susac syndrome were not clonally expanded.

The sequence was collected from a human donor with Susac syndrome. The sample was CD4+ T cells from PBMCs. The V gene is TRBV9, the J gene TRBJ2-1; 10 bases align to TRBD1. CDR3 bases: TGTGCCAGCAGCTCACGGCGAGGGACAGGGGACAATGAGCAGTTCTTC. Translating gives CASSSRRGTGDNEQFF. The variable domain in full, completed from reference TRBV9 and TRBJ2-1, reads DSGVTQTPKHLITATGQRVTLRCSPRSGDLSVYWYQQSLDQGLQFLIQYYNGEERAKGNILERFSAQQFPDLHSELNLSSLELGDSALYFCASSSRRGTGDNEQFFGPGTRLTVL.